This record concerns one T cell receptor (beta chain) sequence. The RNA input was about 0.45 to 1 ug, and it was reverse transcribed with random hexamers. Amplification of TCR beta CDR3 spanned 54 Vbeta and 13 Jbeta via immunoSEQ multiplex PCR. TCRdb processed the immunoSEQ multiplex PCR reads anew with MiXCR; each CDR3 protein has one entry. The sample carries under 150,000 distinct CDR3 sequences, approximately 94% recorded once. This sample is drawn from a study of CD8 T cells in Susac syndrome. The CDR3 covers 15 residues. V was pared by 2 bases and J by 7 bases, with 8 bases of the junction left unmatched. The germline V gene has CDR1 MNHEY and CDR2 SVGAGI.

The V and J genes are TRBV6-5 and TRBJ2-1; 7 bases are shared with TRBD1. The receptor's source is a human donor with multiple sclerosis. Sequenced: CD4+ T cells from PBMCs. CDR3 in amino acids: CASSYVGGVGNEQFF. The CDR3, as DNA: TGTGCCAGCAGTTACGTAGGGGGCGTTGGTAATGAGCAGTTCTTC.